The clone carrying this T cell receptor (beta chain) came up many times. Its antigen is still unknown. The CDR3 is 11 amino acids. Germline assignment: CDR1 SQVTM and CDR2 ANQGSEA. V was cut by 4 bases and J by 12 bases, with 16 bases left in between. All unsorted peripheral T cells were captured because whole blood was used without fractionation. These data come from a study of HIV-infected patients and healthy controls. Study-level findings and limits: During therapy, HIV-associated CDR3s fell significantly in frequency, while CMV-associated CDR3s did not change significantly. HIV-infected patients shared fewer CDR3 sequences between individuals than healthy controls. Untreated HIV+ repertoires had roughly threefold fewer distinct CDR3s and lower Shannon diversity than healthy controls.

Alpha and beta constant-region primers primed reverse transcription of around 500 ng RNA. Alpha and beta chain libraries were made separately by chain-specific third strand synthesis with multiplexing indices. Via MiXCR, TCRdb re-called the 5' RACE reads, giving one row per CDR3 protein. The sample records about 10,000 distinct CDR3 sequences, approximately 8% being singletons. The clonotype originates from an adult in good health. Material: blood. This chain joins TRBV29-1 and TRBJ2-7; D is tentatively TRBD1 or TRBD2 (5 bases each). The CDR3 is CSVGTPKGLYF. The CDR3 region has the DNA TGCAGCGTTGGGACTCCGAAGGGGCTGTACTTC.